This T cell receptor (beta chain) originates from a study of blood T cell repertoires in COVID-19. Whole-study context: Sites across the United States, Italy and Spain contributed samples from acute and convalescent COVID-19. PBMCs, B-cell-depleted T cells, or T cells were the source of the cDNA or gDNA that made up the material.

Authors' methods: Nucleated cell counts were estimated from reference gene primer amplification. Measured with immunoSEQ multiplex PCR; TCRdb has only the in-frame clones, and not every one. That table gives V, J and clone size, and the DNA gave D and trimming. In the table there are 200,000 or so clones, roughly 87% of which are singletons. The CDR3 covers 14 residues. V lost 2 bases, J lost 8 bases, and 12 bases lay in between. The V gene's germline CDR1 is MNHNS and CDR2 SASEGT. The receptor's source is a woman in her forties with acute or convalescent COVID-19. Sequences were obtained from peripheral blood. This rearrangement joins TRBV6-1 to TRBJ1-4, with D perhaps TRBD1 (6 bases). CDR3: CASSETGTYEKLFF. The CDR3, as DNA: TGTGCCAGCAGTGAAACAGGGACCTACGAAAAACTGTTTTTT.